Listed below are T cell receptor beta chains from one sample, sequenced in a study of OX40 agonist ivuxolimab in advanced cancers. Clones were sequenced by immunoSEQ multiplex PCR, and TCRdb holds only the in-frame ones, with some missing. There are about 77,000 clones in the sample; about 85% occur only once, and 0.6% to 0.8% lies in the top ten. The sample consisted of CD4+ or CD8+ T cells sorted from blood, taken in a trial of the OX40 agonist ivuxolimab. Source of these receptors: an adult with an advanced solid tumor such as melanoma, head and neck, liver or kidney cancer. Each CDR3 is given with its conserved first and last residue. The D gene is left open where the match is weak. Clone size is not always given. Where it is, it says once, few, many or a class for expanded clones.

d_call	clone_size	v_call	j_call	cdr3_aa	cdr3_nt
NA	few	TRBV2	TRBJ1-4	CASSEGFYLSPTNEKLFF	TGTGCCAGCAGTGAAGGATTTTATCTGAGCCCAACTAATGAAAAACTGTTTTTT
NA	NA	TRBV10-3	TRBJ2-3	CAISEQDWAGTDTQYF	TGTGCCATCAGTGAGCAGGACTGGGCGGGCACAGATACGCAGTATTTT
NA	NA	TRBV6-4	TRBJ1-2	CASSDSGGPIRGYTF	TGTGCCAGCAGTGACTCCGGTGGCCCGATTCGAGGCTACACCTTC
NA	NA	TRBV7-2	TRBJ2-3	CASSLGLWGAADTQYF	TGTGCCAGCAGCTTAGGGTTGTGGGGGGCGGCAGATACGCAGTATTTT
TRBD1	NA	TRBV4-3	TRBJ1-2	CASSQDDRDYGYTF	TGCGCCAGCAGCCAAGATGACAGGGACTATGGCTACACCTTC
TRBD1	NA	TRBV19	TRBJ1-5	CASSIRTGNQPQHF	TGTGCCAGTAGTATTAGGACAGGGAATCAGCCCCAGCATTTT
NA	NA	TRBV7-2	TRBJ2-3	CASNIGPRDTQYF	TGTGCCAGCAACATTGGCCCTCGGGATACGCAGTATTTT
NA	NA	TRBV2	TRBJ1-1	CASSDARGNTEAFF	TGTGCCAGCAGTGACGCCAGGGGGAACACTGAAGCTTTCTTT
TRBD2	once	TRBV6-1	TRBJ2-1	CASRPLAGVYNEQFF	TGTGCCAGCAGACCCCTGGCGGGGGTTTACAATGAGCAGTTCTTC
TRBD2	NA	TRBV10-3	TRBJ2-3	CAIAGGGRPDTQYF	TGTGCCATCGCGGGGGGGGGCCGACCAGATACGCAGTATTTT
TRBD1	NA	TRBV7-9	TRBJ2-7	CASSPGQGAREQYF	TGTGCCAGCAGCCCAGGACAGGGGGCGCGCGAGCAGTACTTC
NA	NA	TRBV7-3	TRBJ1-1	CASSSTAYTEAFF	TGTGCCAGCAGCTCGACAGCGTACACTGAAGCTTTCTTT
TRBD1	NA	TRBV5-8	TRBJ2-7	CASSGTGIYEQYF	TGTGCCAGCAGTGGGACAGGGATCTACGAGCAGTACTTC
TRBD2	few	TRBV7-2	TRBJ2-7	CASSSAGTNQQYF	TGTGCCAGCAGCTCGGCAGGGACTAATCAGCAGTACTTC
TRBD1	NA	TRBV6-6	TRBJ2-7	CASSYSIQGVEQYF	TGTGCCAGCAGTTACTCGATACAGGGGGTCGAGCAGTACTTC
NA	few	TRBV2	TRBJ1-6	CASIPNNNSPLHF	TGTGCCAGCATACCGAACAATAATTCACCCCTCCACTTT
NA	NA	TRBV4-2	TRBJ1-6	CASSQDPQYSGSPLHF	TGTGCCAGCAGCCAAGATCCACAGTATTCGGGGTCACCCCTCCACTTT
TRBD2	NA	TRBV5-1	TRBJ2-2	CASTFSGSGATGELFF	TGCGCCAGCACCTTTTCGGGTAGCGGGGCCACCGGGGAGCTGTTTTTT
TRBD2	NA	TRBV7-2	TRBJ2-7	CASSLASGGATSPYEQYF	TGTGCCAGCAGCCTGGCTAGCGGGGGGGCCACGAGCCCCTACGAGCAGTACTTC
TRBD1	NA	TRBV5-1	TRBJ1-1	CASSPHTGDTEAFF	TGCGCCAGCAGCCCGCATACAGGGGACACTGAAGCTTTCTTT
NA	NA	TRBV7-2	TRBJ1-1	CASSPEWGTTEAFF	TGTGCCAGCAGCCCTGAGTGGGGGACCACTGAAGCTTTCTTT
NA	NA	TRBV7-9	TRBJ2-7	CASSSRGSYEQYF	TGTGCCAGCAGCTCTCGGGGTTCCTACGAGCAGTACTTC
NA	once	TRBV6-6	TRBJ1-1	CASSYPSPPEAFF	TGTGCCAGCAGTTACCCGTCCCCTCCTGAAGCTTTCTTT
NA	NA	TRBV28	TRBJ2-7	CASTQGAPGEQYF	TGTGCCAGCACCCAGGGCGCCCCGGGCGAGCAGTACTTC
TRBD1	NA	TRBV4-1	TRBJ2-7	CASSQDLGDRGLGEQYF	TGCGCCAGCAGCCAAGATCTCGGGGACAGGGGCCTGGGGGAGCAGTACTTC
NA	few	TRBV4-3	TRBJ1-2	CASSPQGDQPYGYTF	TGCGCCAGCAGCCCGCAAGGAGACCAGCCCTATGGCTACACCTTC
TRBD1	NA	TRBV5-1	TRBJ2-7	CASNPGQGYEQYF	TGCGCCAGCAACCCGGGACAGGGATACGAGCAGTACTTC
TRBD1	NA	TRBV30	TRBJ2-5	CAWSVLGGVETQYF	TGTGCCTGGAGTGTATTAGGGGGCGTCGAGACCCAGTACTTC
NA	NA	TRBV5-1	TRBJ2-3	CASSLGLVGNTDTQYF	TGCGCCAGCAGCTTAGGTTTGGTCGGTAACACAGATACGCAGTATTTT
NA	NA	TRBV30	TRBJ1-5	CAWRAPFGSNQPQHF	TGTGCCTGGAGGGCCCCGTTTGGTAGCAATCAGCCCCAGCATTTT
NA	NA	TRBV5-1	TRBJ2-2	CASSLDRLTTGELFF	TGCGCCAGCAGCTTAGACAGGCTAACCACCGGGGAGCTGTTTTTT
NA	NA	TRBV5-1	TRBJ1-2	CASSSVSSYGYTF	TGCGCCAGCAGCTCCGTCAGTTCCTATGGCTACACCTTC
NA	NA	TRBV2	TRBJ2-5	CASSEAQLRETQYF	TGTGCCAGCAGTGAAGCGCAACTACGAGAGACCCAGTACTTC
TRBD1	NA	TRBV5-1	TRBJ1-2	CASSLRGTGSLDGYTF	TGCGCCAGCAGCTTGAGAGGGACAGGGTCCTTGGATGGCTACACCTTC
NA	NA	TRBV7-2	TRBJ1-2	CASSLEGRSGGYTF	TGTGCCAGCAGCTTAGAAGGGCGGAGTGGTGGCTACACCTTC
NA	NA	TRBV4-3	TRBJ1-5	CASSQDRAGGQPQHF	TGCGCCAGCAGCCAAGATCGGGCAGGAGGTCAGCCCCAGCATTTT
NA	NA	TRBV7-2	TRBJ2-5	CASSPRWAAQETQYF	TGTGCCAGCAGCCCGCGGTGGGCAGCCCAAGAGACCCAGTACTTC
TRBD2	NA	TRBV5-1	TRBJ2-7	CASSSNLAGYEQYF	TGCGCCAGCAGCTCCAATTTAGCGGGGTACGAGCAGTACTTC
NA	NA	TRBV7-8	TRBJ1-4	CASSLNRVSTNEKLFF	TGTGCCAGCAGCTTAAATAGGGTCTCAACTAATGAAAAACTGTTTTTT
TRBD2	NA	TRBV13	TRBJ2-1	CASSFPILAGKQFF	TGTGCCAGCAGCTTCCCCATCCTAGCGGGGAAGCAGTTCTTC
TRBD1	NA	TRBV7-3	TRBJ2-1	CASSLQMGQGLGNEQFF	TGTGCCAGCAGCCTTCAAATGGGACAGGGGTTAGGCAATGAGCAGTTCTTC
NA	NA	TRBV2	TRBJ2-5	CASSEVSTSRETQYF	TGTGCCAGCAGTGAAGTCTCGACTAGTCGCGAGACCCAGTACTTC
TRBD1	few	TRBV14	TRBJ1-1	CASSQEFGTGRTEAFF	TGTGCCAGCAGCCAAGAGTTTGGGACAGGGAGGACTGAAGCTTTCTTT
TRBD1	NA	TRBV9	TRBJ1-6	CASSVDSGGGSPLHF	TGTGCCAGCAGCGTAGATTCAGGGGGCGGCTCACCCCTCCACTTT
NA	NA	TRBV5-5	TRBJ2-7	CASSLALAPQEQYF	TGTGCCAGCAGCTTGGCGCTAGCCCCTCAGGAGCAGTACTTC
TRBD1	NA	TRBV4-1	TRBJ1-3	CASSEGQAPSGNTIYF	TGCGCCAGCAGCGAGGGACAGGCTCCCTCTGGAAACACCATATATTTT
NA	NA	TRBV7-2	TRBJ2-7	CASSPPPGLNSYEQYF	TGTGCCAGCAGCCCCCCACCGGGACTCAACTCCTACGAGCAGTACTTC